This T cell receptor (beta chain) was found in a study of cytomegalovirus exposure and HLA in healthy donors. Germline CDR1 reads MNHNS; CDR2 reads SASEGT. The CDR3 is 15 amino acids. The junction had 5 bases not matched to a gene; V was cut back by 2 bases and J by 5 bases. PCR employed 60 Vbeta and 13 Jbeta primers. Using immunoSEQ multiplex PCR, the repertoire was profiled, and TCRdb retains in-frame clones only, with some absent. The sample includes around 120,000 clones, roughly 80% of them seen just once. The source material was PBMCs. The TCR was taken from a female donor in good health and CMV-seropositive. This chain connects TRBV6-1 to TRBJ2-1; TRBD2 matches 8 bases. CDR3 sequence (DNA): TGTGCCAGCAGTGAACCCCTAGCGGGTAACAATGAGCAGTTCTTC. Its protein product is CASSEPLAGNNEQFF.